This T cell receptor (beta chain) is from a study of blood T cell repertoires in COVID-19. Sequencing used immunoSEQ multiplex PCR; TCRdb keeps in-frame clones, though not all of them. This sample has tens of thousands of clones; approximately 88% occur once, and the top ten carry about 6.7%. The source of this sequence is a man in his 70s with acute or convalescent COVID-19. Source material: peripheral blood.

The DNA for the CDR3 is TGTGCCAGCTCACCGTACGGACAGGGCCAAGAGACCCAGTACTTC. Translation gives CASSPYGQGQETQYF. The chain couples TRBV18 to TRBJ2-5; 8 nucleotides line up with TRBD1. V lost 3 bases to trimming and J lost 1 base; unmatched junction nucleotides: 4. Germline CDR1 reads KGHSH; CDR2 reads LQKENI. This CDR3 spans 15 amino acids.